This entry lists 26 T cell receptor beta chains sequenced from one sample in a study of Graves' ophthalmopathy and Graves' hyperthyroidism. RNA transcripts provided the template for amplifying TCR beta CDR3 regions. HTBI primers served in a first-round RT-PCR, which a second-round multiplex PCR followed. TCRdb reprocessed the multiplex PCR reads via MiXCR and lists one record per CDR3 protein. The data hold hundreds of thousands of distinct CDR3 sequences, with 20% to 25% observed a single time. Sequencing was done on a sample of peripheral blood. Receptors originate from a woman in her late teens or twenties with stable Graves' hyperthyroidism.

Points on this clonotype: With a much larger clone just one base away, this may be a read error. This chain uses TRBV30 with TRBJ1-1; D gene uncertain. CDR3 size: 11 residues. The germline CDR1 and CDR2 sequences are GTSNPN and SVGIG (reference sequence). In DNA form, the CDR3 reads TGTGCCTGGGCATTGAACACTGAAGCTTGCTTT. Residues: CAWALNTEACF.

This clonotype was recorded many times. This rearrangement joins TRBV20-1 to TRBJ2-7, with a possible D match to TRBD1 (5 bases). V lost 4 bases and J lost 3, with 7 bases in between. Germline assignment: CDR1 DFQATT and CDR2 SNEGSKA (reference sequence). The CDR3 has 11 amino acids. The CDR3 sequence: CSATGRYEQYF. CDR3 nucleotides: TGCAGTGCTACAGGGCGCTACGAGCAGTACTTC.

The J gene is TRBJ1-1, the V gene TRBV6-4; the D is unclear. V was shortened by 7 bases and J by 0 bases, with 15 bases between the two germline ends. The germline gives CDR1 MRHNA, CDR2 SNTAGT. The CDR3 has 15 residues. CDR3 sequence: CASKSEDSMNTEAFF. The CDR3 DNA reads TGTGCCAGCAAATCAGAAGATTCCATGAACACTGAAGCTTTCTTT.

This clonotype was observed a single time. At one end, the junction sequence differs from germline, possibly due to a read error. The chain combines TRBV12-3 or TRBV12-4 with TRBJ1-5; D is unclear. This CDR3 spans 14 amino acids. The CDR3 DNA is TGTGCCGGCAGTTTACCCAGACCCAATCAGCCCCAGCATTTT. Protein: CAGSLPRPNQPQHF.

As for this clonotype: Since a much larger clone is just one base distant, this may be a read error. The rearrangement joins TRBV10-3 to TRBJ2-7, with D tentatively TRBD1 (6 bases). The CDR3 loop spans 14 amino acids. Germline assignment: CDR1 ENHRY and CDR2 SYGVKD. V was pared by 4 bases and J by 6 bases, with 16 bases between. CDR3 DNA sequence: TGTGCCATCAGTGGGACAGTGAATTTGGGCGAGCAGTACTTC. Translated: CAISGTVNLGEQYF.

This clonotype was found many times. V and J are TRBV12-3 or TRBV12-4 and TRBJ2-5; D ambiguous. Trimming cost V 2 bases and J 5 bases, with 9 bases left between them. The CDR3 has 13 amino acids. CDR3 bases: TGTGCCAGCAGTTTAACCCAAAGGGAGACCCAGTACTTC. Protein product: CASSLTQRETQYF.

In its sample, this clonotype was seen many times. The chain employs TRBV20-1 and TRBJ2-1, with TRBD1 matching 8 bases. J lost 9 bases, V lost 4 bases, and 14 bases had no gene match. The germline V gene has CDR1 DFQATT and CDR2 SNEGSKA (reference sequence). The CDR3 has 15 amino acids. The CDR3, as DNA: TGCAGTGCTAAGTCCGGGACAGGCGACGGAGGTGAGCAGTTCTTC. The encoded protein is CSAKSGTGDGGEQFF.

This clonotype was picked up many times. This chain joins TRBV15 and TRBJ1-5; D is possibly TRBD1 (5 bases). CDR3 length equals 15 residues. The V end was cut by 0 bases, the J end by 1 base, with 7 bases between. Germline V lookup: CDR1 LNHNV, CDR2 YYDKDF (reference sequence). DNA of the CDR3: TGTGCCACCAGCAGAGACAGGGAGAGCAATCAGCCCCAGCATTTT. Amino acids: CATSRDRESNQPQHF.

This clonotype was observed at least ten times. This chain's CDR3 is CASSRLRGPSTDTQYF. DNA of the CDR3: TGTGCCAGCAGCCGACTCAGGGGGCCAAGCACAGATACGCAGTATTTT. The chain links TRBV11-2 to TRBJ2-3; the match to TRBD1 covers 8 bases. After removal of 5 bases from V and 0 bases from J, the junction contained 7 bases not matched to a gene. The CDR3 contains 16 residues. Germline loops: CDR1 SGHAT, CDR2 FQNNGV.

This clonotype was recorded many times. This chain joins TRBV29-1 and TRBJ1-5; no reliable D call. Trimming pared 4 bases from V and 0 bases from J, leaving 10 bases between. Germline V gene lookup returns CDR1 SQVTM and CDR2 ANQGSEA. The CDR3 extends over 14 amino acids. The CDR3 region is CSVGPQDSNQPQHF. In DNA, the CDR3 is TGCAGCGTTGGGCCCCAAGATAGCAATCAGCCCCAGCATTTT.

This clonotype occurred many times. The chain carries TRBV7-6 and TRBJ2-7; D perhaps matches TRBD2 (5 bases). V lost 4 bases, J lost 3 bases, and 10 bases lay in between. CDR3 length equals 13 residues. The V gene's germline CDR1 is SGHVS and CDR2 FNYEAQ. The chain's CDR3 is CASSSGNDYEQYF. CDR3 DNA sequence: TGTGCCAGCAGCTCGGGGAACGACTACGAGCAGTACTTC. Combining the CDR3 with reference TRBV7-6 and TRBJ2-7 gives the whole variable domain GAGVSQSPRYKVTKRGQDVALRCDPISGHVSLYWYRQALGQGPEFLTYFNYEAQQDKSGLPNDRFSAERPEGSISTLTIQRTEQRDSAMYRCASSSGNDYEQYFGPGTRLTVT.

The table lists this clonotype with many counts. V gene TRBV20-1 combines with J gene TRBJ2-7, with 7 nucleotides matching TRBD2. The CDR3 runs to 14 residues. Per germline, CDR1 DFQATT and CDR2 SNEGSKA (reference sequence). Unmatched junction bases numbered 14, after V lost 8 bases and J lost 4 bases. The CDR3 bases are TGCAGTCCACTCCGGACTAGTGGGGGTTACGAGCAGTACTTC. It yields the protein CSPLRTSGGYEQYF.

The chain employs TRBV20-1 and TRBJ2-5, with D possibly matching TRBD2 (7 bases). CDR1 is DFQATT and CDR2 is SNEGSKA in the germline V gene (reference sequence). Trimming took off 4 bases at V and 5 bases at J, with 14 bases between the two ends. The CDR3 totals 13 residues. Here the CDR3 DNA reads TGCAGTGCTACAGGGGAGGGGCCGGAGACCCAGTACTTC. Amino acid sequence: CSATGEGPETQYF.

The V call is TRBV10-3, the J call TRBJ1-1; 9 bases are a match to TRBD1. Losses at the gene ends were 0 bases for V and 7 bases for J; bases not matched to a gene: 6. The CDR3 consists of 15 residues. Germline CDR1 and CDR2: ENHRY and SYGVKD. The CDR3 spells CAISESNRGLFEAFF. As DNA, the CDR3 is TGTGCCATCAGTGAGTCGAACAGGGGGCTTTTTGAAGCTTTCTTT.

The chain has TRBV30 and TRBJ1-2; D possibly corresponds to TRBD1 (6 bases). Germline V gives CDR1 GTSNPN, CDR2 SVGIG (reference sequence). Trimming removed 1 base at V and 7 bases at J, with 10 bases between. The CDR3 loop spans 12 amino acids. For the CDR3, the DNA is TGTGCCTGGAGTGCAGGGGCACGTGGCTACACCTTC. As protein: CAWSAGARGYTF.

This clonotype has a count of ten or more. This chain connects TRBV5-1 to TRBJ2-5, with 8 bases matching TRBD2. V lost 0 bases and J lost 6; bases outside the gene matches: 7. In germline, CDR1 is SGHRS, CDR2 YFSETQ. The CDR3 covers 15 residues. The CDR3 DNA reads as TGCGCCAGCAGCTTGGCCGGGGGGGGGAAGAAGACCCAGTACTTC. Protein sequence: CASSLAGGGKKTQYF.

This clonotype came up many times. The chain uses TRBV10-3 and TRBJ1-3; D is undetermined. In germline, CDR1 is ENHRY, CDR2 SYGVKD. This CDR3 region has 13 residues. The V end lost 4 bases, the J end lost 0 bases, and 4 bases lay between the germline ends. This CDR3 is CAISGPSGNTIYF. The CDR3 DNA reads TGTGCCATCAGTGGTCCCTCTGGAAACACCATATATTTT.

The CDR3, as DNA: TGCGCCAGCAGCTGGACTAGTAAATCCGAGCAGTACTTC. Its protein is CASSWTSKSEQYF. V is TRBV5-1 and J is TRBJ2-7, with 7 bases lining up with TRBD2. Unmatched junction bases numbered 6, after V lost 3 bases and J lost 6 bases. Germline V gene data show CDR1 as SGHRS and CDR2 as YFSETQ. The CDR3 runs 13 residues.

This clonotype was recorded many times. The chain recombines TRBV7-8 with TRBJ2-5; tentatively, D is TRBD1 or TRBD2 (6 bases each). CDR1 is SGHVS, CDR2 FQNEAQ, per germline. The CDR3 consists of 16 residues. V was cut by 4 bases and J by 3 bases, with 18 bases left in between. For the CDR3, the DNA is TGTGCCAGCAGCTCGGGCTTATGGCGGGACAAAGAGACCCAGTACTTC. Protein: CASSSGLWRDKETQYF.

This chain joins TRBV6-2 or TRBV6-3 and TRBJ1-2, with TRBD1 identical over 7 bases. The CDR3 is 15 residues long. Germline CDR1 MNHEY, CDR2 SVGEGT. J was trimmed by 8 bases and V by 5 bases; bases with no gene match: 14. CDR3 sequence (DNA): TGTGCCAGCAGTCGGACAGGCCCTATGGCTATGGGCTACACCTTC. Protein sequence: CASSRTGPMAMGYTF.

In this sample, this clonotype turned up many times. This chain connects TRBV10-3 to TRBJ2-5; 8 nucleotides match TRBD1. V lost 0 bases to trimming and J lost 5 bases; unmatched junction nucleotides: 14. Germline assignment: CDR1 ENHRY and CDR2 SYGVKD. The CDR3 has 18 amino acids. The CDR3 sequence: CAISESTQGARLWETQYF. The CDR3, as DNA: TGTGCCATCAGTGAGTCGACTCAGGGGGCGCGTCTTTGGGAGACCCAGTACTTC.

This clonotype was counted a few times. The rearrangement links TRBV4-2 to TRBJ2-5; tentatively, D is TRBD1 (7 bases). This CDR3 region has 15 residues. Per the germline V gene, CDR1 is LGHNA and CDR2 is YNFKEQ. V was pared by 5 bases and J by 5 bases, with 18 bases between. CDR3 bases: TGTGCCAGCAGCTATAGAACAGGGGACTTGGAGACCCAGTACTTC. Encoded protein: CASSYRTGDLETQYF.

This rearrangement joins TRBV12-3 or TRBV12-4 to TRBJ1-1; D unresolved. Trimming left V 4 bases short and J 0 bases short, with 12 bases between. The CDR3 runs 15 residues. CDR3 sequence reads: CASSSPEKLNTEAFF. CDR3 coding DNA: TGTGCCAGCAGTTCCCCCGAGAAATTGAACACTGAAGCTTTCTTT.

This rearrangement joins TRBV19 to TRBJ2-7; D remains ambiguous. Trimming took off 7 bases at V and 1 base at J, with 11 bases between the two ends. CDR1 and CDR2 (germline): LNHDA, SQIVND (reference sequence). CDR3 length: 13 amino acids. The CDR3 is CASTPPNSYEQYF. Here the CDR3 DNA reads TGTGCCAGTACTCCACCGAATTCCTACGAGCAGTACTTC.

This clonotype was detected ten times or more. V and J are TRBV12-3 or TRBV12-4 and TRBJ2-5; the D is unclear. The length of the CDR3 is 13 residues. V was trimmed by 3 bases and J by 2 bases, leaving 7 bases between them. In nucleotides, the CDR3 is TGTGCCAGCAGTTTTCGGCAGCAAGAGACCCAGTACTTC. It yields the protein CASSFRQQETQYF.

At least ten counts were recorded for this clonotype. The chain recombines TRBV7-2 with TRBJ1-1; D is unclear. This CDR3 region has 14 residues. Germline values: CDR1 SGHTA, CDR2 FQGNSA. Trimming took off 1 base at V and 1 base at J, with 7 bases between the two ends. CDR3 nucleotides: TGTGCCAGCAGCTTAGGGCACCAGAACACTGAAGCTTTCTTT. This codes for CASSLGHQNTEAFF.